These 18 T cell receptor beta chains were sequenced from one sample in a study of blood T cells in healthy people across ages. For the second PCR, which ran for roughly 6 to 11 cycles, a sample-barcoded 5' primer and a J-beta primer mix were used. TCRdb independently ran MiXCR on the 5' RACE reads; one entry per CDR3 protein. The sample holds about 930,000 distinct CDR3 sequences, roughly 29% seen once. Separately, the same data were catalogued under a study of T cells of mothers and their children.

The material sequenced was blood. The receptors stem from a woman between 40 and 50 years old in good health.

The gene calls are TRBV9 and TRBJ1-1, with D hard to call. Trimming left V 3 bases short and J 4 bases short, with 7 bases between. Germline V gene sequence: CDR1 SGDLS, CDR2 YYNGEE. The CDR3 runs to 12 residues. CDR3 loop: CASSGPSTEAFF. CDR3 nucleotides: TGTGCCAGCAGCGGTCCCAGCACTGAAGCTTTCTTT.

V is TRBV24-1 and J is TRBJ2-3; D gene uncertain. This CDR3 comprises 16 residues. V was clipped by 4 bases and J by 0 bases, with 13 bases between them. CDR1 and CDR2 from the germline V gene are KGHDR and SFDVKD. For the CDR3, the DNA is TGTGCCACCAGTGAAGGTGGCGTGACGAGCACAGATACGCAGTATTTT. Its translation: CATSEGGVTSTDTQYF.

The V gene is TRBV7-2, the J gene TRBJ1-6; 9 bases are a match to TRBD1. V lost 5 bases to trimming and J lost 8 bases; unmatched junction nucleotides: 7. This CDR3 is 15 amino acids long. In germline, CDR1 is SGHTA, CDR2 FQGNSA. DNA of the CDR3: TGTGCCAGCAGCACAAGCGGGACAGGGTATTCACCCCTCCACTTT. It is translated as CASSTSGTGYSPLHF.

This clonotype was observed a few times. The rearrangement links TRBV5-5 to TRBJ1-2, with 10 bases aligning to TRBD1. The CDR3 spans 17 residues. J was trimmed by 7 bases and V by 4 bases; bases with no gene match: 16. Germline assignment: CDR1 SGHKS and CDR2 YYEKEE (reference sequence). CDR3 nucleotide sequence: TGTGCCAGCAGCCGCGAACCTAGGGACAGGGGTTTTGGTGGCTACACCTTC. It encodes CASSREPRDRGFGGYTF. Full variable domain (rest looked up from reference TRBV5-5 and TRBJ1-2): DAGVTQSPTHLIKTRGQQVTLRCSPISGHKSVSWYQQVLGQGPQFIFQYYEKEERGRGNFPDRFSARQFPNYSSELNVNALLLGDSALYLCASSREPRDRGFGGYTFGSGTRLTVV.

The chain uses TRBV10-3 and TRBJ2-3; tentatively, D is TRBD2 (6 bases). Germline-derived CDR1 and CDR2 are ENHRY and SYGVKD. Trimming took 6 bases from V and 1 from J, leaving 17 bases between them. CDR3 size: 16 residues. The CDR3 DNA sequence: TGTGCCATCAGCGCCCGGGGGAGCGAACGCACAGATACGCAGTATTTT. Its protein is CAISARGSERTDTQYF.

The chain recombines TRBV6-2 or TRBV6-3 with TRBJ1-5; 10 nucleotides align to TRBD1. This CDR3 region has 18 residues. V dropped 5 bases and J dropped 2; count of bases not matched to a gene: 12. Germline-derived CDR1 and CDR2 are MNHEY and SVGEGT. This CDR3 reads CASSRYRDRGYGNQPQHF. The CDR3 bases are TGTGCCAGCAGTAGATACCGGGACAGGGGCTATGGCAATCAGCCCCAGCATTTT.

The chain combines TRBV7-3 with TRBJ2-1; TRBD1 is a possible D gene (5 bases). The ends were cut back, 4 bases at V and 7 bases at J, with 14 bases in the middle. Germline CDR1 SGHTA, CDR2 FQGTGA. The CDR3 contains 14 residues. This CDR3 is CASSSDLPGNEQFF. The CDR3 region has the DNA TGTGCCAGCAGCTCCGACCTTCCAGGGAATGAGCAGTTCTTC.

This clonotype was recorded at least ten times. The gene calls are TRBV7-8 and TRBJ1-2, with TRBD1 as a possible D gene (6 bases). This CDR3 contains 15 residues. The V end was cut by 5 bases, the J end by 4 bases, with 17 bases between. CDR1 is SGHVS, CDR2 FQNEAQ, per germline. The CDR3 region is CASSSPGGGRYGYTF. CDR3 bases: TGTGCCAGCAGCAGTCCGGGTGGGGGCCGCTATGGCTACACCTTC.

The rearrangement uses TRBV20-1 and TRBJ2-1, with 10 positions matching TRBD2. CDR1 and CDR2 (germline): DFQATT, SNEGSKA (reference sequence). V was clipped by 4 bases and J by 7 bases; unmatched bases: 13. CDR3 length equals 16 residues. CDR3 sequence: CSAIRTSGLPPNEQFF. In DNA, the CDR3 is TGCAGTGCTATACGGACTAGCGGACTCCCACCTAATGAGCAGTTCTTC.

This chain links TRBV4-1 with TRBJ1-4; D remains ambiguous. Trimming shortened V by 0 bases and J by 5 bases, and 16 bases separated the two germline ends. Germline V gene sequence: CDR1 MGHRA, CDR2 YSYEKL. This CDR3 is 17 amino acids long. CDR3: CASSQDIGQRANEKLFF. In nucleotides, the CDR3 is TGCGCCAGCAGCCAAGACATCGGGCAGCGGGCAAATGAAAAACTGTTTTTT.

As regards this clonotype: One junction end does not reproduce the germline sequence, and a read error may be involved. This chain connects TRBV29-1 to TRBJ1-1; 7 bases agree with TRBD1. This CDR3 has 14 residues. Germline loops: CDR1 SQVTM, CDR2 ANQGSEA. DNA for the CDR3: TGCGGCGCTAAAGCGGGACAGATTAACACTGAGGCTTTCTTT. Translation gives CGAKAGQINTEAFF.

The chain is built from TRBV27 and TRBJ1-1; unclear D gene. This CDR3 region has 15 residues. The germline V gene has CDR1 MNHEY and CDR2 SMNVEV (reference sequence). Trimming removed 2 bases from V and 5 bases from J, with 15 bases in between. In DNA form, the CDR3 reads TGTGCCAGCAGTTTACTACAAGGTGGTTGGACTGAAGCTTTCTTT. It is translated as CASSLLQGGWTEAFF.

The sample holds many counts of this clonotype. The chain is built from TRBV28 and TRBJ2-7, with 8 positions matching TRBD1. Germline CDR1 is MDHEN and CDR2 is SYDVKM. V dropped 8 bases and J dropped 2; count of bases not matched to a gene: 5. The CDR3 is made up of 13 amino acids. The CDR3 spells CASALQGAYEQYF. DNA for the CDR3: TGTGCCAGCGCCTTACAGGGGGCCTACGAGCAGTACTTC.

The chain is built from TRBV5-1 and TRBJ2-1, with 7 bases that match TRBD2. This CDR3 is built from 14 residues. CDR1 is SGHRS, CDR2 YFSETQ, per germline. V was pared by 0 bases and J by 9 bases, with 6 bases of the junction left unmatched. The CDR3 DNA sequence: TGCGCCAGCAGCTTGGGTGGACTAGTCTCTGAGCAGTTCTTC. Its translation is CASSLGGLVSEQFF.

This clonotype was observed a handful of times. At one end, the junction sequence differs from germline, possibly due to a read error. This chain links TRBV27 with TRBJ2-1; tentatively, D is TRBD2 (6 bases). The CDR3 has 15 amino acids. Germline CDR1 and CDR2: MNHEY and SMNVEV (reference sequence). The CDR3 sequence is CTSSPTVGGANEQFF. The DNA for the CDR3 is TGTACCAGCAGTCCGACCGTAGGCGGGGCCAATGAGCAGTTCTTC.

J is TRBJ1-2 and V is TRBV7-8, with D perhaps TRBD1 (5 bases). V was trimmed by 6 bases and J by 2 bases, leaving 22 bases between them. CDR3 size: 17 residues. Germline CDR1 and CDR2: SGHVS and FQNEAQ. CDR3 sequence reads: CASRTNAGRRENYGYTF. The CDR3 DNA sequence: TGTGCCAGCAGGACCAACGCGGGACGGAGGGAGAACTATGGCTACACCTTC.

There are a few counts of this clonotype. The J gene is TRBJ2-3, the V gene TRBV12-3 or TRBV12-4; tentatively, D is TRBD1 or TRBD2 (5 bases each). The CDR3 contains 17 residues. Trimming took off 7 bases at V and 2 bases at J, with 22 bases between the two ends. CDR3 region: CASTRRGARMSTDTQYF. CDR3 DNA sequence: TGTGCCAGCACCCGGAGAGGGGCGCGCATGTCCACAGATACGCAGTATTTT.

This clonotype was observed a handful of times. The chain carries TRBV2 and TRBJ2-7; the match to TRBD1 covers 8 bases. CDR1 is SNHLY and CDR2 is FYNNEI in the germline V gene. The V gene end was trimmed by 3 bases and the J gene end by 0 bases; junction bases not matched to a gene: 1. The CDR3 length is 14 residues. The CDR3 nucleotides read TGTGCCAGCAGTGACAGGGGGCTCTCCTACGAGCAGTACTTC. As protein: CASSDRGLSYEQYF.